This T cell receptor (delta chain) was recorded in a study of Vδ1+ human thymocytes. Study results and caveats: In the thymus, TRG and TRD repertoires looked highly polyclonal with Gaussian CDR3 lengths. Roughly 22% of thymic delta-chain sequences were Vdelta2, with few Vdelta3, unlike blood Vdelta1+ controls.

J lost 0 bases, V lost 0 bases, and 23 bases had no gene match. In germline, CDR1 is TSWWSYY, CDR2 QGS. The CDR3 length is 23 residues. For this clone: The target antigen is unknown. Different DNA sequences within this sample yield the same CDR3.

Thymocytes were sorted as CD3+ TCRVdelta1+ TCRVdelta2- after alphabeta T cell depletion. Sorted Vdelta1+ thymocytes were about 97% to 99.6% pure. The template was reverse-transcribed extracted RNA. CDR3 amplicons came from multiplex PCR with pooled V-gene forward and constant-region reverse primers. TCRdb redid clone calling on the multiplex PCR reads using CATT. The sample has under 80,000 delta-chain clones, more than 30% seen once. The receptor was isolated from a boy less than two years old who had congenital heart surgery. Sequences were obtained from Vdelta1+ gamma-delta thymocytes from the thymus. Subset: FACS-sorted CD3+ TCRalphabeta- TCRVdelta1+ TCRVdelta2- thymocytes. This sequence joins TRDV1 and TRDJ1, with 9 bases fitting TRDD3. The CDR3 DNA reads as TGTGCTCTTGGGGAACTACAGCAAAACCTTTACTGGGGGACCCTGCGGTACACCGATAAACTCATCTTT. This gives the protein CALGELQQNLYWGTLRYTDKLIF.